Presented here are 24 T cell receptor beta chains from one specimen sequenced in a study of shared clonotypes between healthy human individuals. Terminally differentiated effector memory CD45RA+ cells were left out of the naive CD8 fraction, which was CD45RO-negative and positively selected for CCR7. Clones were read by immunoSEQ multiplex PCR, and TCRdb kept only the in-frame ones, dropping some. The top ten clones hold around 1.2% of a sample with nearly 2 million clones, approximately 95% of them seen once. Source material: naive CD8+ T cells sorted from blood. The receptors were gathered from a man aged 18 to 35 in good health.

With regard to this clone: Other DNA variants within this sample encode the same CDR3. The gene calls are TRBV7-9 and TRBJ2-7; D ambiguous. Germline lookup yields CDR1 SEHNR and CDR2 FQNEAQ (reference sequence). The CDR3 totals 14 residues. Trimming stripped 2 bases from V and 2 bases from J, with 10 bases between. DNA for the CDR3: TGTGCCAGCAGCTTAAGCATGGGAACCTACGAGCAGTACTTC. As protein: CASSLSMGTYEQYF.

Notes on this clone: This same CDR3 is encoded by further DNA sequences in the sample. The CDR3 DNA follows: TGTGCCAGCAGCTTGGGGGGTGCTTCCTACGAGCAGTACTTC. It translates to CASSLGGASYEQYF. The rearrangement joins TRBV5-4 to TRBJ2-7; D not certain. This CDR3 has 14 amino acids. CDR1 and CDR2 (germline): SGHNT, YYREEE (reference sequence). Trimming stripped 0 bases from V and 1 base from J, with 8 bases between.

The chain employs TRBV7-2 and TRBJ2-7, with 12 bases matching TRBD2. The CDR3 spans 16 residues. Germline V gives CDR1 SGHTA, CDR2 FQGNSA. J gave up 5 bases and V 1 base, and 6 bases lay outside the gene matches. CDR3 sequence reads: CASSLELTSGSNEQYF. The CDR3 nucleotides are TGTGCCAGCAGCTTAGAACTGACTAGCGGGAGCAACGAGCAGTACTTC.

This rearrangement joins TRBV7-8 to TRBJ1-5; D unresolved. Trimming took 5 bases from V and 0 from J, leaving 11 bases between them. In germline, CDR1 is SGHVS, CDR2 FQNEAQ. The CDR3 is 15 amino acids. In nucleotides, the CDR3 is TGTGCCAGCAGCCCAGATTGGGGTAGCAATCAGCCCCAGCATTTT. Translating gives CASSPDWGSNQPQHF.

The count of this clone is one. CDR3 protein: CSVEEPLAEGQETQYF. The CDR3 coding sequence is TGCAGCGTTGAAGAGCCCCTAGCGGAGGGCCAAGAGACCCAGTACTTC. The chain links TRBV29-1 to TRBJ2-5, with TRBD2 matching 7 bases. Trimming cost V 0 bases and J 1 base; bases outside gene matches: 8. The CDR3 length is 16 residues. Looked up from germline, CDR1 is SQVTM and CDR2 is ANQGSEA. The full variable domain, with the rest looked up from reference TRBV29-1 and TRBJ2-5, is SAVISQKPSRDICQRGTSLTIQCQVDSQVTMMFWYRQQPGQSLTLIATANQGSEATYESGFVIDKFPISRPNLTFSTLTVSNMSPEDSSIYLCSVEEPLAEGQETQYFGPGTRLLVL.

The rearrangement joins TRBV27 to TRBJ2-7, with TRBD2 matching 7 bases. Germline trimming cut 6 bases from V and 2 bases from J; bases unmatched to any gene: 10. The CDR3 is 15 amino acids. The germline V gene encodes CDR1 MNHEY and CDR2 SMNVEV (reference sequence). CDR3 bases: TGTGCCAGCAGATACAGTAGCGGGCAAACCTACGAGCAGTACTTC. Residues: CASRYSSGQTYEQYF.

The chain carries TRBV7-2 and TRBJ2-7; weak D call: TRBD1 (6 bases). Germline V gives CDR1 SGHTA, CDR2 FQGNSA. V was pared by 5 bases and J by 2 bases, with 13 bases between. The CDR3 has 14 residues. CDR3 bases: TGTGCCAGCAGCCCGTGGGACACAGCCTACGAGCAGTACTTC. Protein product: CASSPWDTAYEQYF.

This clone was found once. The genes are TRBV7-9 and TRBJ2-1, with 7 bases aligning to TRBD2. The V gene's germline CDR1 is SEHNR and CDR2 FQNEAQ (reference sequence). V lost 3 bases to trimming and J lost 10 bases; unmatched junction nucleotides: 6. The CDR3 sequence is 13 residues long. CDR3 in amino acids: CASSFTSAGEQFF. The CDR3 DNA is TGTGCCAGCAGCTTCACTAGCGCGGGCGAGCAGTTCTTC.

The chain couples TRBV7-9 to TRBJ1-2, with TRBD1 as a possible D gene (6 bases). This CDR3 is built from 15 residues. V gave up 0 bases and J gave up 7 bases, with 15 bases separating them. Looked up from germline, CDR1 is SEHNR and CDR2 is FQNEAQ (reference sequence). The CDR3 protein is CASSLAVQGRAGYTF. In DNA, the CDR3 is TGTGCCAGCAGCTTAGCGGTCCAGGGGAGGGCTGGCTACACCTTC.

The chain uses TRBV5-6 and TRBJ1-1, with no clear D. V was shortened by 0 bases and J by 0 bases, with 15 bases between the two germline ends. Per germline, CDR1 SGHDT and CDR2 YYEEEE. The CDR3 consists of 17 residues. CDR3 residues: CASSLGLGYGLNTEAFF. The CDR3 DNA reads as TGTGCCAGCAGCTTGGGTCTTGGATACGGTTTGAACACTGAAGCTTTCTTT.

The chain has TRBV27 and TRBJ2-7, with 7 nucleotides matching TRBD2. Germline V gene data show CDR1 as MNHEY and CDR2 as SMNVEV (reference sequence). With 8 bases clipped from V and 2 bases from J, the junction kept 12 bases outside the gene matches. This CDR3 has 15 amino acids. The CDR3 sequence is CASRAGLAAAYEQYF. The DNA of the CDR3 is TGTGCCAGCCGAGCGGGGCTAGCGGCCGCCTACGAGCAGTACTTC.

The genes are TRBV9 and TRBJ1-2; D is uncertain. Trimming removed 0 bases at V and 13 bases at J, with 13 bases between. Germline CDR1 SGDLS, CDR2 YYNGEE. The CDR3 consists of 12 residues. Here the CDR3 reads CASSVDGRPFTF. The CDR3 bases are TGTGCCAGCAGCGTAGATGGCAGGCCATTCACCTTC.

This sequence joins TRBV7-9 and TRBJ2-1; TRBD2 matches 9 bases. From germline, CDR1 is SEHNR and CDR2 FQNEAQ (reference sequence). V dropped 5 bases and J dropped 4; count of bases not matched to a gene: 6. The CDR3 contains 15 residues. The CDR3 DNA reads TGTGCCAGCAGCGCACCTAGCGGGAAGTACAATGAGCAGTTCTTC. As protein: CASSAPSGKYNEQFF.

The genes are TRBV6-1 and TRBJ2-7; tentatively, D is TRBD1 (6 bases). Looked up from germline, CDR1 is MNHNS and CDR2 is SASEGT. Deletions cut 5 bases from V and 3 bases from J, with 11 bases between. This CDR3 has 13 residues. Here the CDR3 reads CASSPGHIYEQYF. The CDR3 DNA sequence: TGTGCCAGCAGTCCGGGACATATCTACGAGCAGTACTTC.

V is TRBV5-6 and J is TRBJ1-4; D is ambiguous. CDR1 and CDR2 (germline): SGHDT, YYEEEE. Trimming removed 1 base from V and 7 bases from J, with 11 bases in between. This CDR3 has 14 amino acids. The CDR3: CASSLPHWGEKLFF. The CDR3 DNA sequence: TGTGCCAGCAGCTTGCCCCACTGGGGTGAAAAACTGTTTTTT.

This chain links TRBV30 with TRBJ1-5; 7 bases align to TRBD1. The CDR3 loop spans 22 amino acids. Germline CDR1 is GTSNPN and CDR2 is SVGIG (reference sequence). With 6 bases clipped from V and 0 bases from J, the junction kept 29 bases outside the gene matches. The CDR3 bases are TGTGCCTGCGTCCCAAACCCCAGGGGGACCTACCCCGATTCCTATAGCAATCAGCCCCAGCATTTT. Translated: CACVPNPRGTYPDSYSNQPQHF.

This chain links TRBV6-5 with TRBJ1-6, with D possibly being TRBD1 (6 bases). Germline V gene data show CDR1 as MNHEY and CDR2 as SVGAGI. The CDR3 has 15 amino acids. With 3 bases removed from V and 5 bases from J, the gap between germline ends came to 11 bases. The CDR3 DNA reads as TGTGCCAGCAGTTATCTCCACAGGGATAATTCACCCCTCCACTTT. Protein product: CASSYLHRDNSPLHF.

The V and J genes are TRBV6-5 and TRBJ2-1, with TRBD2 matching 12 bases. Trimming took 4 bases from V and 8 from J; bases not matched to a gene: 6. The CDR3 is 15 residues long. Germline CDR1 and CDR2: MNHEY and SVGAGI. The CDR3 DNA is TGTGCCAGCAGTTCCGGACTAGCGGGAATCGATGAGCAGTTCTTC. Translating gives CASSSGLAGIDEQFF.

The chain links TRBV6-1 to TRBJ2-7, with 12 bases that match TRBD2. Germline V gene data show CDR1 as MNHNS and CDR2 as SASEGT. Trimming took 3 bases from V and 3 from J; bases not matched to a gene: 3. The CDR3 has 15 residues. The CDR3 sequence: CASSERLAGDYEQYF. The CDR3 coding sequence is TGTGCCAGCAGTGAGAGACTAGCGGGGGACTACGAGCAGTACTTC.

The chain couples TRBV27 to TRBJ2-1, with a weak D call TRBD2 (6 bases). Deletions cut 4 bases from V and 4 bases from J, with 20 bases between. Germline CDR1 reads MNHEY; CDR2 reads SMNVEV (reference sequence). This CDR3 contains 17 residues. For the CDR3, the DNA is TGTGCCAGCAGTTCCGTCTATCGGAGGGCCGAATACAATGAGCAGTTCTTC. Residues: CASSSVYRRAEYNEQFF.

As DNA, the CDR3 is TGTGCCAGCAGTTCCGTCGGGACTAGCGGGACTTCCTACGAGCAGTACTTC. Translation: CASSSVGTSGTSYEQYF. The V and J genes are TRBV27 and TRBJ2-7; 13 bases agree with TRBD2. Germline CDR1 reads MNHEY; CDR2 reads SMNVEV (reference sequence). The V gene end was trimmed by 4 bases and the J gene end by 1 base; junction bases not matched to a gene: 7. This CDR3 is built from 17 residues.

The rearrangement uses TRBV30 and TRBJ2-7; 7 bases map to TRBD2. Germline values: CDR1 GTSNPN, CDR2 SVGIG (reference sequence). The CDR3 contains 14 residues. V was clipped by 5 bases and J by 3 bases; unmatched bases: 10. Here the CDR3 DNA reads TGTGCCTGGGAAGACGGGACGGGGGGCTACGAGCAGTACTTC. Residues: CAWEDGTGGYEQYF.

CDR3 sequence reads: CSVGWASYNEQFF. DNA of the CDR3: TGCAGCGTTGGATGGGCCTCCTACAATGAGCAGTTCTTC. The chain uses TRBV29-1 and TRBJ2-1; D gene ambiguous. Germline CDR1 is SQVTM and CDR2 is ANQGSEA. The CDR3 sequence is 13 residues long. V was pared by 4 bases and J by 0 bases, with 7 bases between.

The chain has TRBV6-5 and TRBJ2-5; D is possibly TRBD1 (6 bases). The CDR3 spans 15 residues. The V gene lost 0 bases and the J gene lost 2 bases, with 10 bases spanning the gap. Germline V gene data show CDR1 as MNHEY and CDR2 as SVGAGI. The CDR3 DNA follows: TGTGCCAGCAGTTACTCTCAGGGGCCACAAGAGACCCAGTACTTC. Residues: CASSYSQGPQETQYF.